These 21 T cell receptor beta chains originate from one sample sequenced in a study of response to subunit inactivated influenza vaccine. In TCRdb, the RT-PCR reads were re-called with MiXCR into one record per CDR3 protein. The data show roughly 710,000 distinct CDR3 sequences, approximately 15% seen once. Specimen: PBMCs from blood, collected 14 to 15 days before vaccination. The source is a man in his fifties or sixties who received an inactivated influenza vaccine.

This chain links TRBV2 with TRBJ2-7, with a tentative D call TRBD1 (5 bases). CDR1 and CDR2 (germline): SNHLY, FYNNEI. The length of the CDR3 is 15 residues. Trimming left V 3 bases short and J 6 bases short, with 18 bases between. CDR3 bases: TGTGCCAGCAGTGAGGGGCTTGCAGGCGGTCTCGAGCAGTACTTC. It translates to CASSEGLAGGLEQYF.

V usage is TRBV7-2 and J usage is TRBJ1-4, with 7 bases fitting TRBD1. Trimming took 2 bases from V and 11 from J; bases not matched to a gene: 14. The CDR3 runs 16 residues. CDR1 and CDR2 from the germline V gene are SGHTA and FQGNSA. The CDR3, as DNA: TGTGCCAGCAGCTTAAGAGGTGGGACAGTGCAAGCGAAACTGTTTTTT. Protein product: CASSLRGGTVQAKLFF.

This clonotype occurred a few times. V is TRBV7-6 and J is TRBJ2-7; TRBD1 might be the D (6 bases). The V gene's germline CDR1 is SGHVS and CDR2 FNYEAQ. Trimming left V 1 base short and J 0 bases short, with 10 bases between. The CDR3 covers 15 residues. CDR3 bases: TGTGCCAGCAGCTTAGGTCAGGGGCGCTCCTACGAGCAGTACTTC. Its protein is CASSLGQGRSYEQYF.

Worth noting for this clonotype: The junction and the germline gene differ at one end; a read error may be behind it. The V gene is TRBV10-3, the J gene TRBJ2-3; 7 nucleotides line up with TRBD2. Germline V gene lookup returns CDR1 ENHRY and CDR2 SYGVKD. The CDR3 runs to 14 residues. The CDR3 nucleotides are TGTGCCGTCAGGTCTAGCGGATCCACAGATACGCAGTATTTT. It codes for CAVRSSGSTDTQYF.

This CDR3 reads CASSLDSGYGYTF. CDR3 sequence (DNA): TGTGCCAGCAGTCTCGACAGCGGCTATGGCTACACCTTC. The rearrangement joins TRBV28 to TRBJ1-2, with a weak D call TRBD1 (5 bases). Germline V gives CDR1 MDHEN, CDR2 SYDVKM. The V end was cut by 5 bases, the J end by 4 bases, with 11 bases between. The CDR3 totals 13 residues.

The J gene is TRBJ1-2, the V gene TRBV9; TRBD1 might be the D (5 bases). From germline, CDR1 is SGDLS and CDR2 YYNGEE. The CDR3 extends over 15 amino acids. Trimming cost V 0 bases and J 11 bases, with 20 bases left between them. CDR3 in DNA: TGTGCCAGCAGCGTAGCTTCAGCGGACAAAGTCTCGTACACCTTC. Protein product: CASSVASADKVSYTF.

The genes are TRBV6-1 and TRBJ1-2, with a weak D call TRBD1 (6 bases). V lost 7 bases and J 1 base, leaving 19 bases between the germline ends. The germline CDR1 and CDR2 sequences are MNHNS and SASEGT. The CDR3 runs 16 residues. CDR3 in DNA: TGTGCCAGCAACGGGGGCGGAAAGCGGGGTAACTATGGCTACACCTTC. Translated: CASNGGGKRGNYGYTF.

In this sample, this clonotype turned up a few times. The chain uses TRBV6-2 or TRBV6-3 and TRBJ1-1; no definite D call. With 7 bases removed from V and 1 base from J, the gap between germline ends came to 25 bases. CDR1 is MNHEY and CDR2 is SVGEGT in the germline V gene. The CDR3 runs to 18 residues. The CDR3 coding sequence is TGTGCCAGCACTAATGTCTCTAATAGGATACCTGCGAACACTGAAGCTTTCTTT. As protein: CASTNVSNRIPANTEAFF.

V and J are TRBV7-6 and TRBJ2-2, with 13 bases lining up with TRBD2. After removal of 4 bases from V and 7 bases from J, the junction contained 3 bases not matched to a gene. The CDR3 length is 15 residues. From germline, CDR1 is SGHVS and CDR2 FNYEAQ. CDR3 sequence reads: CASSSGTSGIGELFF. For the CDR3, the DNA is TGTGCCAGCAGCTCCGGGACTAGCGGGATCGGGGAGCTGTTTTTT. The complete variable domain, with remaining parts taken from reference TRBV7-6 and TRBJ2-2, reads GAGVSQSPRYKVTKRGQDVALRCDPISGHVSLYWYRQALGQGPEFLTYFNYEAQQDKSGLPNDRFSAERPEGSISTLTIQRTEQRDSAMYRCASSSGTSGIGELFFGEGSRLTVL.

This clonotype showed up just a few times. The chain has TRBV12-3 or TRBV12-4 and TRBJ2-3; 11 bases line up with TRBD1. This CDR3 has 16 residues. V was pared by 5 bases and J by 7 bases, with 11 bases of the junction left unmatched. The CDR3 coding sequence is TGTGCCAGCAGTCAAACTCCGGGACAGGGGGGATATACGCAGTATTTT. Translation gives CASSQTPGQGGYTQYF.

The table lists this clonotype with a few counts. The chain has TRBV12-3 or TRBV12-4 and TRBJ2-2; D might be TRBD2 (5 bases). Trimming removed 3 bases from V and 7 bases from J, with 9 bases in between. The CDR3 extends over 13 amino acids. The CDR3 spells CASSFEGHGELFF. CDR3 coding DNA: TGTGCCAGCAGTTTTGAGGGTCACGGGGAGCTGTTTTTT.

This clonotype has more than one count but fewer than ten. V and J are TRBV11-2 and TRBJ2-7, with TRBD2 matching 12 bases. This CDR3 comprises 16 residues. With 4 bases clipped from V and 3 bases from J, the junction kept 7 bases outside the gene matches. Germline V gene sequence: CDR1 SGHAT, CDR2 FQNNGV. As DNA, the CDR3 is TGTGCCAGCAGCTCCGAAGGACTAGCGGGAAGCTACGAGCAGTACTTC. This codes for CASSSEGLAGSYEQYF.

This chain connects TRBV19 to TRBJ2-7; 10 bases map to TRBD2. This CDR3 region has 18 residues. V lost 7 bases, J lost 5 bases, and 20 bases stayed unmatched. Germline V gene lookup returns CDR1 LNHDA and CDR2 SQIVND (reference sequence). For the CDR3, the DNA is TGTGCCAGTACCAAGAAGGGGGTAGCGGGAGGTATCGTCAACGAGCAGTACTTC. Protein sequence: CASTKKGVAGGIVNEQYF.

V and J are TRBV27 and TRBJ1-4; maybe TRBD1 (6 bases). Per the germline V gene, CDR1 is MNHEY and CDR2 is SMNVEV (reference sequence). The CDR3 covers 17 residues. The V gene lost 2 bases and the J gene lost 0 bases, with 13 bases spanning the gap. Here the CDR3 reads CASSLRGTLATNEKLFF. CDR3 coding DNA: TGTGCCAGCAGTTTAAGGGGGACTCTCGCAACTAATGAAAAACTGTTTTTT.

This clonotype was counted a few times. In DNA, the CDR3 is TGTGCCAGCAGCCAAGAGAATCGGGAGCAGTTCTTC. It codes for CASSQENREQFF. This chain joins TRBV4-2 and TRBJ2-1; unclear D gene. V lost 0 bases to trimming and J lost 10 bases, with 7 bases between them. The CDR3 extends over 12 amino acids. Germline CDR1 reads LGHNA; CDR2 reads YNFKEQ.

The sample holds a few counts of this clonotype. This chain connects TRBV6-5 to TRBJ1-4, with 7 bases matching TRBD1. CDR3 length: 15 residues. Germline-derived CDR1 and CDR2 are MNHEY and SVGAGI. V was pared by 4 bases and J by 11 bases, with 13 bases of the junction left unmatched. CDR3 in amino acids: CASSSDRVLPSKLFF. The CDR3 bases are TGTGCCAGCAGTTCCGACAGGGTCCTACCGTCGAAACTGTTTTTT.

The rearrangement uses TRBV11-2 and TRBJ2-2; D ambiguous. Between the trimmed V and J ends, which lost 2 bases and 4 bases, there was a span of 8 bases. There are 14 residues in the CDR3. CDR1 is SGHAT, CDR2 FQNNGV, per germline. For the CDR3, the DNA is TGTGCCAGCAGCTTATTGACGGTCACCGGGGAGCTGTTTTTT. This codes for CASSLLTVTGELFF.

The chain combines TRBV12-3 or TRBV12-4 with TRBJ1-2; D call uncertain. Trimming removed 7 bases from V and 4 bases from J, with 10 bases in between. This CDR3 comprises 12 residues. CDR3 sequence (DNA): TGTGCCAGCAATGAAGGGAGCTATGGCTACACCTTC. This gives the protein CASNEGSYGYTF.

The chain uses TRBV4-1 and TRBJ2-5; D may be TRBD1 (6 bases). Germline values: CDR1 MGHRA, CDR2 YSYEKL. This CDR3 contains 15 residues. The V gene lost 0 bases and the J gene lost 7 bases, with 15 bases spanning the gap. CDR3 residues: CASSQDSDSLATQYF. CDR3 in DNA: TGCGCCAGCAGCCAAGATTCGGACAGCCTGGCGACCCAGTACTTC.

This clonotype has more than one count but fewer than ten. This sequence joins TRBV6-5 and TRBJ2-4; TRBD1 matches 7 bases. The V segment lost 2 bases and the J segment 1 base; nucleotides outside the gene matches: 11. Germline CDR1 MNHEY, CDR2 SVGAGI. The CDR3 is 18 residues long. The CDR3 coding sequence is TGTGCCAGCAGTTACAGTAAGACAGGGCCGGGGGCCAAAAACATTCAGTACTTC. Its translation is CASSYSKTGPGAKNIQYF.

CDR3: CASSGGGSLEDTQYF. As DNA, the CDR3 is TGTGCCAGCAGCGGAGGAGGGAGTCTGGAAGATACGCAGTATTTT. The chain has TRBV9 and TRBJ2-3; possibly TRBD2 for D (6 bases). Germline values: CDR1 SGDLS, CDR2 YYNGEE. The CDR3 spans 15 residues. Trimming stripped 3 bases from V and 5 bases from J, with 16 bases between.